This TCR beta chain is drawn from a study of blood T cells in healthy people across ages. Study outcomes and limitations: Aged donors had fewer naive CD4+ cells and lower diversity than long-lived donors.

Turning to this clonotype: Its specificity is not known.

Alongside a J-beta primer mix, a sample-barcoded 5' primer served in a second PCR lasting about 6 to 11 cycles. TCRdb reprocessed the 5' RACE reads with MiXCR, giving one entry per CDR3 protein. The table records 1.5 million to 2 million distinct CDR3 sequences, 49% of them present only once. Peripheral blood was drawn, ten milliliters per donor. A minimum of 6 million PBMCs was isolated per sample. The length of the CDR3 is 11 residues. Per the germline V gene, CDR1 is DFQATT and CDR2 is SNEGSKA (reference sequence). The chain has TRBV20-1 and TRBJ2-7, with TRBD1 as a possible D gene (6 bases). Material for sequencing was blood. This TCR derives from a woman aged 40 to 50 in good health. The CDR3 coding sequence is TGCTCTGGACAGTATGGCTACGAGCAGTACTTC. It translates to CSGQYGYEQYF.